Shown below are 5 T cell receptor beta chains from a single sample sequenced in a study of patients and donors after allogeneic stem cell transplantation. TCRdb reprocessed the RT-PCR reads with MiXCR, giving one entry per CDR3 protein. The sample lists 20,000 or so distinct CDR3 sequences, 4.5% to 6% occurring once. The sample taken for sequencing was blood, either unsorted or a sorted T cell fraction (not recorded which). Receptors originate from a human donor who was either an allogeneic HSCT recipient or a stem cell or donor lymphocyte infusion donor (not recorded which). It is not recorded whose cells these are; they may come from a transplant donor.

There are many counts of this clonotype. The chain combines TRBV27 with TRBJ2-1; D is possibly TRBD1 (6 bases). V lost 1 base and J lost 10, with 11 bases in between. CDR3 size: 13 residues. CDR1 and CDR2 (germline): MNHEY, SMNVEV (reference sequence). In DNA form, the CDR3 reads TGTGCCAGCAGTTTATACAGGGCCGGGGAGCAGTTCTTC. Translated, it gives CASSLYRAGEQFF.

The rearrangement joins TRBV6-5 to TRBJ1-2, with a weak D call TRBD1 (6 bases). With 4 bases removed from V and 4 bases from J, the gap between germline ends came to 10 bases. CDR3 length: 13 residues. From germline, CDR1 is MNHEY and CDR2 SVGAGI. The CDR3 bases are TGTGCCAGCAGTTCCCGACAGGTCTATGGCTACACCTTC. Amino acid sequence: CASSSRQVYGYTF.

This clonotype was recorded many times. This chain joins TRBV6-5 and TRBJ1-1; 10 bases fit TRBD1. This CDR3 has 14 residues. Per germline, CDR1 MNHEY and CDR2 SVGAGI. The trim removed 4 bases at V and 7 bases at J, leaving 6 bases unmatched. CDR3: CASSFRQGAIEAFF. As DNA, the CDR3 is TGTGCCAGCAGTTTCCGACAGGGGGCGATTGAAGCTTTCTTT.

This clonotype was recorded many times. V gene TRBV7-9 combines with J gene TRBJ2-5; D might be TRBD2 (6 bases). This CDR3 region has 13 residues. Trimming cost V 6 bases and J 1 base, with 9 bases left between them. CDR1 is SEHNR, CDR2 FQNEAQ, per germline (reference sequence). The CDR3 DNA sequence: TGTGCCAGCAGGACGGGACTCCAAGAGACCCAGTACTTC. Protein sequence: CASRTGLQETQYF.

This clonotype was seen at least ten times. V is TRBV20-1 and J is TRBJ2-4, with TRBD2 as a possible D gene (6 bases). The CDR3 is 17 residues long. V gave up 2 bases and J gave up 5 bases, with 22 bases separating them. Germline CDR1 is DFQATT and CDR2 is SNEGSKA (reference sequence). The CDR3 DNA reads as TGCAGTGCTAGAAGCCCCGACGTGGGGGGTTCCCAAAACATTCAGTACTTC. Amino acid sequence: CSARSPDVGGSQNIQYF.